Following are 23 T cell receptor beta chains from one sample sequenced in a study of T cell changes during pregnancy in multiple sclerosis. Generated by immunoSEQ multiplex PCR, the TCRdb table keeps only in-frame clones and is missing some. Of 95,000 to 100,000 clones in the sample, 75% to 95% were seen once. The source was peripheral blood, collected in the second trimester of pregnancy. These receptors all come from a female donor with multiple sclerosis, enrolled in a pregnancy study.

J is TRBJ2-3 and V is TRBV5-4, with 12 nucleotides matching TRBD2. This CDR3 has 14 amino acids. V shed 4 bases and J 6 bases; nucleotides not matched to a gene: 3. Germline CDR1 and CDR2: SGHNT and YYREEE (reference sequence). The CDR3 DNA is TGTGCCAGCAGCGTAACTAGCGGGGGGGATACGCAGTATTTT. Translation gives CASSVTSGGDTQYF. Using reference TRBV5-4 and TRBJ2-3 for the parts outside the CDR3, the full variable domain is ETGVTQSPTHLIKTRGQQVTLRCSSQSGHNTVSWYQQALGQGPQFIFQYYREEENGRGNFPPRFSGLQFPNYSSELNVNALELDDSALYLCASSVTSGGDTQYFGPGTRLTVL.

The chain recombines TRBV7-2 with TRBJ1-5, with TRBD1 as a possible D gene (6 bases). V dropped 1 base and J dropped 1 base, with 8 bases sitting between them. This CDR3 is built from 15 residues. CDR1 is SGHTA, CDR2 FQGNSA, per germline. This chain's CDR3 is CASSLDTGSNQPQHF. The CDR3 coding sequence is TGTGCCAGCAGCTTAGATACAGGGAGCAATCAGCCCCAGCATTTT.

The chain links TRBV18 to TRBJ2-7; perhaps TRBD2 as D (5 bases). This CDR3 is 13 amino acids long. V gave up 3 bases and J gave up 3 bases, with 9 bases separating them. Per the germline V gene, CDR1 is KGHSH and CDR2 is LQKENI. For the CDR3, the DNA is TGTGCCAGCTCACCGGGAGTCCACTACGAGCAGTACTTC. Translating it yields CASSPGVHYEQYF. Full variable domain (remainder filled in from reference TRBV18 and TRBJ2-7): NAGVMQNPRHLVRRRGQEARLRCSPMKGHSHVYWYRQLPEEGLKFMVYLQKENIIDESGMPKERFSAEFPKEGPSILRIQQVVRGDSAAYFCASSPGVHYEQYFGPGTRLTVT.

CDR3 in amino acids: CASKPVAGGPGEQFF. In DNA form, the CDR3 reads TGCGCCAGCAAACCCGTAGCGGGAGGGCCAGGTGAGCAGTTCTTC. The chain combines TRBV5-1 with TRBJ2-1, with 11 bases fitting TRBD2. Germline V CDR1 and CDR2: SGHRS, YFSETQ. V lost 6 bases to trimming and J lost 9 bases; unmatched junction nucleotides: 11. There are 15 residues in the CDR3.

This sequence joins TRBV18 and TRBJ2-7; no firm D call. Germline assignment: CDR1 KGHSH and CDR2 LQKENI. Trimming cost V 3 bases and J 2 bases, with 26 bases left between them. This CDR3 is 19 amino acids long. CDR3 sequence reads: CASSPQPLTRQRIPYEQYF. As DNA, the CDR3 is TGTGCCAGCTCACCCCAACCTCTAACCCGACAACGGATACCCTACGAGCAGTACTTC.

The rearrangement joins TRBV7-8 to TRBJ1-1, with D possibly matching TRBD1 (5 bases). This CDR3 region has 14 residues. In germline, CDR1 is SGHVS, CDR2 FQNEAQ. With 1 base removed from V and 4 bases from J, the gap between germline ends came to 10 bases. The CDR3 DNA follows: TGTGCCAGCAGCTTAGTCCGGGACTCCACTGAAGCTTTCTTT. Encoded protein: CASSLVRDSTEAFF. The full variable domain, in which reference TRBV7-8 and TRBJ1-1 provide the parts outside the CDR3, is GAGVSQSPRYKVAKRGQDVALRCDPISGHVSLFWYQQALGQGPEFLTYFQNEAQLDKSGLPSDRFFAERPEGSVSTLKIQRTQQEDSAVYLCASSLVRDSTEAFFGQGTRLTVV.

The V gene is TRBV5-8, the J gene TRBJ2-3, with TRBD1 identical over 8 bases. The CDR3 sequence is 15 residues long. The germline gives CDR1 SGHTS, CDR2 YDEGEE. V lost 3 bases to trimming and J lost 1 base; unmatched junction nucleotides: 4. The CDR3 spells CASSSYRGGTDTQYF. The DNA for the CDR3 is TGTGCCAGCAGCTCCTACAGGGGGGGCACAGATACGCAGTATTTT.

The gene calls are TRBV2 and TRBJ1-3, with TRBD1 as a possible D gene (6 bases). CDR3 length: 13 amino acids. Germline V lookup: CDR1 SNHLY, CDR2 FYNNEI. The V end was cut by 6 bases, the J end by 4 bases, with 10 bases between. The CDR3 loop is CASRRGLGNTIYF. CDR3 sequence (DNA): TGTGCCAGCAGGCGGGGGCTCGGAAACACCATATATTTT.

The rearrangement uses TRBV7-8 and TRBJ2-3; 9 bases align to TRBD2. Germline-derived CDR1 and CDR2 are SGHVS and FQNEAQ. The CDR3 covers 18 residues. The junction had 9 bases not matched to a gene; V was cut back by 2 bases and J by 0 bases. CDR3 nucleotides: TGTGCCAGCAGCTTAAGGGGGCGGCTAGCGGGGAGCACAGATACGCAGTATTTT. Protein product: CASSLRGRLAGSTDTQYF.

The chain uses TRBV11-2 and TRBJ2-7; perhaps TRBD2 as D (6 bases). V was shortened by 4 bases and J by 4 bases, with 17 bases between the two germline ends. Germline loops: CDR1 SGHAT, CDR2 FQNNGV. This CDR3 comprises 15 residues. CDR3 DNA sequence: TGTGCCAGCAGCTCGGACGGGACTGCCCCGTACGAGCAGTACTTC. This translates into CASSSDGTAPYEQYF.

CDR3 region: CASSSGTGGRETQYF. CDR3 DNA sequence: TGTGCCAGCAGTTCGGGGACAGGGGGCAGGGAGACCCAGTACTTC. The V gene is TRBV27, the J gene TRBJ2-5, with 12 bases lining up with TRBD1. The trim removed 4 bases at V and 5 bases at J, leaving 5 bases unmatched. CDR3 size: 15 residues. CDR1 and CDR2 (germline): MNHEY, SMNVEV (reference sequence).

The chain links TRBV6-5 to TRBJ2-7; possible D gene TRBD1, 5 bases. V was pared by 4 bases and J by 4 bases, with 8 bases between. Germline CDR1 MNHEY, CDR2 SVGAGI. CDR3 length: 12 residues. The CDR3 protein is CASSFPGYEQYF. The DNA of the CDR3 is TGTGCCAGCAGTTTTCCAGGGTACGAGCAGTACTTC.

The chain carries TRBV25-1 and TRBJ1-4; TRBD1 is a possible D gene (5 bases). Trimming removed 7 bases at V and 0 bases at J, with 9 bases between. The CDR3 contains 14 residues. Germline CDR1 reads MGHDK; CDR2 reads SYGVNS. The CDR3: CASKKGATNEKLFF. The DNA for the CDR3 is TGTGCCAGCAAAAAAGGGGCAACTAATGAAAAACTGTTTTTT.

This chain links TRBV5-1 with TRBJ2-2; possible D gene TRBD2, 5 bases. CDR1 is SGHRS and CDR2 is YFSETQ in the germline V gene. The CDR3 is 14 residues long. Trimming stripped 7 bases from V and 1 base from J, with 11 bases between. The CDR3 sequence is CASYSDWNTGELFF. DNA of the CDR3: TGCGCCAGCTACTCGGACTGGAACACCGGGGAGCTGTTTTTT.

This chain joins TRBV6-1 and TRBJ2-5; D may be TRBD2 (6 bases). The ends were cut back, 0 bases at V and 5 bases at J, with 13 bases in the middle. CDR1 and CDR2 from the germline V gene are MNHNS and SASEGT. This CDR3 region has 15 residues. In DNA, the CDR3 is TGTGCCAGCAGTGAAGCGCGGAGGGCGCGGGAGACCCAGTACTTC. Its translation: CASSEARRARETQYF.

DNA of the CDR3: TGCGCCAGCAGCTTGCGACAATCGAACACTGAAGCTTTCTTT. It is translated as CASSLRQSNTEAFF. The gene calls are TRBV5-1 and TRBJ1-1; D is unresolved. CDR3 length: 14 residues. Trimming pared 1 base from V and 1 base from J, leaving 8 bases between. Germline CDR1 reads SGHRS; CDR2 reads YFSETQ.

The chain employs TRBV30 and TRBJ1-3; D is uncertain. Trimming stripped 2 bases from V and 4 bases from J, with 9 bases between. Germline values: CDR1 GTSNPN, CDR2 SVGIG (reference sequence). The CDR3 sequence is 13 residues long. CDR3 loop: CAWSPTGGNTIYF. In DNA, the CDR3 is TGTGCCTGGAGTCCGACGGGAGGAAACACCATATATTTT.

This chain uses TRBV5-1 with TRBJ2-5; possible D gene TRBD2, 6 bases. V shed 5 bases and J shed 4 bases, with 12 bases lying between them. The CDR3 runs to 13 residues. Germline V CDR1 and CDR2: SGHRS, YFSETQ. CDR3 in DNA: TGCGCCAGCAGTCCCACCGGGGGAGAGACCCAGTACTTC. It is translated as CASSPTGGETQYF.

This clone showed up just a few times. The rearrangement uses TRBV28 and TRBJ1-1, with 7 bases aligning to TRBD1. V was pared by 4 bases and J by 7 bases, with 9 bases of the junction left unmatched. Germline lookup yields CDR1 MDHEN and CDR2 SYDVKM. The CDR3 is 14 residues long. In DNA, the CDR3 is TGTGCCAGCAGTTCGCTGACAGGGTCCTTTGAAGCTTTCTTT. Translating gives CASSSLTGSFEAFF.

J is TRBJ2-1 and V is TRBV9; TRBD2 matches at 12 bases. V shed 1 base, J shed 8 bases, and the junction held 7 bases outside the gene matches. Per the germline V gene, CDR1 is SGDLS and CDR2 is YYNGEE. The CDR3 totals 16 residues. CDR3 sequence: CASSVSSGRAGYEQFF. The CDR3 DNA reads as TGTGCCAGCAGCGTATCTAGCGGGAGGGCCGGTTATGAGCAGTTCTTC.

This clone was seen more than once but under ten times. The CDR3 bases are TGTGCCAGCTCAAGGGGAGGGCCGAGGCAGTACTTC. As protein: CASSRGGPRQYF. The chain employs TRBV25-1 and TRBJ2-7, with 7 bases aligning to TRBD2. The CDR3 is 12 residues long. Trimming cost V 8 bases and J 9 bases; bases outside gene matches: 10. Germline assignment: CDR1 MGHDK and CDR2 SYGVNS.

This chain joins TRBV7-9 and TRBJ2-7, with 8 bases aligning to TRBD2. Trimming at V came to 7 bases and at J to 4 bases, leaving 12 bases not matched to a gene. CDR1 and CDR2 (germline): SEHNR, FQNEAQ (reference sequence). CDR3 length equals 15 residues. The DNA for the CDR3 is TGTGCCAGCACCGCTCCCGGGGGGGGTAGGTACGAGCAGTACTTC. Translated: CASTAPGGGRYEQYF.

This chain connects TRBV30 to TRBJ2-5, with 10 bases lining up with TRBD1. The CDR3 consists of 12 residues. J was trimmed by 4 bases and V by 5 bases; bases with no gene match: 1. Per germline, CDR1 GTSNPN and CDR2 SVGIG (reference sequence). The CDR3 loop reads CAWGDRGETQYF. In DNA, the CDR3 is TGTGCCTGGGGGGACAGGGGAGAGACCCAGTACTTC.